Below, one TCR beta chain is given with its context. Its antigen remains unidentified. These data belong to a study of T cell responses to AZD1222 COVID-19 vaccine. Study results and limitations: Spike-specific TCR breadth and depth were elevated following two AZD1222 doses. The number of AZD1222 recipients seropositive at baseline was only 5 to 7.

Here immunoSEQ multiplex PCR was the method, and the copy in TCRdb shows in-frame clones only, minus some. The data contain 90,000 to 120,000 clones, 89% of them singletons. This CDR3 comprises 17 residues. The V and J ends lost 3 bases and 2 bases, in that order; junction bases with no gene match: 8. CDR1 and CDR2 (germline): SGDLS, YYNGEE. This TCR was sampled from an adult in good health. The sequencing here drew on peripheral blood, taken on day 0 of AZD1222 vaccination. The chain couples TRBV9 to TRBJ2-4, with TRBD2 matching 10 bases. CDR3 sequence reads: CASSGMSAGGTKNIQYF. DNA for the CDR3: TGTGCCAGCAGCGGAATGTCAGCGGGAGGGACCAAAAACATTCAGTACTTC.